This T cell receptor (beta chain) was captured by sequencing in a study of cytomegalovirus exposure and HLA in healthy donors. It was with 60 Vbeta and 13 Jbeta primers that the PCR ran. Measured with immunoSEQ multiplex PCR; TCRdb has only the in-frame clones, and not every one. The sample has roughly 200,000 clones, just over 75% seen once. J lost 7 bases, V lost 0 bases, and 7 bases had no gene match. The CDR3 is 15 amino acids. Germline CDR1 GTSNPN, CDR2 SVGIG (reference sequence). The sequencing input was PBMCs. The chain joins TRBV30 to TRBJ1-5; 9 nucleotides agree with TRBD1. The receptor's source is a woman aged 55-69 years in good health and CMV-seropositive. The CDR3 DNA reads TGTGCCTGGAGTGTAGGGGACAGGGCTGGGCAGCCCCAGCATTTT. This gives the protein CAWSVGDRAGQPQHF.